This entry describes one T cell receptor (beta chain). This sample is part of a study of control samples from healthy donors and cancer patients. The germline CDR1 and CDR2 sequences are SGHRS and YFSETQ. The CDR3 contains 15 residues. The V end was cut by 4 bases, the J end by 4 bases, with 16 bases between. Libraries were prepared by immunoSEQ multiplex PCR; TCRdb keeps only in-frame clonotypes and omits some of them. The sample lists about 110,000 clones; about nine tenths were seen once. Sequences were obtained from blood. The V gene is TRBV5-1, the J gene TRBJ2-3, with D possibly matching TRBD1 (5 bases). The receptor was isolated from a human donor in good health. The donor label of this sample is uncertain. CDR3 nucleotides: TGCGCCAGCAGCCCAAGGGGTAATCAGGCAGATACGCAGTATTTT. This translates into CASSPRGNQADTQYF.